The clone carrying this TCR beta chain has just one count. The source of the sample is a study of technical replicates of blood from a handful of donors. Assay used: immunoSEQ multiplex PCR; TCRdb lists only in-frame clones, some missing. The sample yields about 83,000 clones, about 91% seen once. Trimming took 4 bases from V and 2 from J; bases not matched to a gene: 11. Germline CDR1 and CDR2: SQVTM and ANQGSEA. This CDR3 is built from 16 residues. The source of this sequence is a human donor in good health. The chain uses TRBV29-1 and TRBJ2-7; TRBD2 aligns across 10 bases. Sequencing was carried out using T cells isolated from PBMCs. The CDR3 loop reads CSVVLPSGSKPYEQYF. CDR3 bases: TGCAGCGTTGTTCTACCTAGCGGGAGTAAACCCTACGAGCAGTACTTC.